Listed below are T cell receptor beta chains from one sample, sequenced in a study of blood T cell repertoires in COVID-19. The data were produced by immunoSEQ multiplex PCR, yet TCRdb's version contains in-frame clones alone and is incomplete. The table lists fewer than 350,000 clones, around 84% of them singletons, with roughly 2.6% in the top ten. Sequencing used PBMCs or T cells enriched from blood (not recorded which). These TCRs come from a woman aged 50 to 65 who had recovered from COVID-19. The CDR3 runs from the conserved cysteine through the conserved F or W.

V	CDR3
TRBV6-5	CASSSSGEASYEQYF
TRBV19	CASSLGQNYGYTF
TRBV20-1	CSASPSGTDNSPLHF
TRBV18	CASSPLRDRGSGSPLHF
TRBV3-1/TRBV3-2	CASSQGGGPSTDTQYF
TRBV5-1	CASSLRTGSDEQYF
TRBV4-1	CASSLVTNEKLFF
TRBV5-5	CASSLGQGGAPLHF
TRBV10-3	CAISERQKEAFF
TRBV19	CASIGDRDTGELFF
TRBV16	CASSQSLAGVYTQYF
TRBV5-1	CASSLEGRGETQYF
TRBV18	CASSREKGRDQPQHF
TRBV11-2	CASTIVGTGNGKLFF
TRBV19	CASSPQGRYGYTF
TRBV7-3	CASSLRQGQYNEQFF
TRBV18	CASSPDTGQGYTF
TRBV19	CASSRGQGAGTGELFF
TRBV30	CAWTSGRAIGELFF
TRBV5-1	CASSFSGIDEKLFF
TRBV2	CASTTRASNQPQHF
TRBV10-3	CAISESAGPNEQFF
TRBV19	CASSAGTGSQPQHF
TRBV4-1	CASRATGTGDNEQFF
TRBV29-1	CSVPNTGTEVSGYTF